The text below deals with one TCR beta chain. The sample comes from a study of blood T cell repertoires in COVID-19. Study-level information: COVID-19 samples, acute and convalescent, were from the United States, Italy and Spain.

Per the authors' pipeline: Amplification with reference gene primers provided the estimates of nucleated cell counts. Sequencing was performed with immunoSEQ multiplex PCR; in TCRdb, only in-frame clones are kept and a portion is missing. V and J calls and clone size are given by that table; D and trimming were obtained from the DNA. The table lists 100,000 to 150,000 clones, around 81% of them singletons. Specimen: peripheral blood. The source is a woman between 50 and 59 years old with acute or convalescent COVID-19.

The CDR3 region has the DNA TGTGCCAGCAGTTTAGGCCTCTATGGCTACACCTTC. It encodes CASSLGLYGYTF. The chain links TRBV28 to TRBJ1-2; D not resolved. There are 12 residues in the CDR3. The V and J ends lost 2 bases and 4 bases respectively, with 5 bases between them. In germline, CDR1 is MDHEN, CDR2 SYDVKM.